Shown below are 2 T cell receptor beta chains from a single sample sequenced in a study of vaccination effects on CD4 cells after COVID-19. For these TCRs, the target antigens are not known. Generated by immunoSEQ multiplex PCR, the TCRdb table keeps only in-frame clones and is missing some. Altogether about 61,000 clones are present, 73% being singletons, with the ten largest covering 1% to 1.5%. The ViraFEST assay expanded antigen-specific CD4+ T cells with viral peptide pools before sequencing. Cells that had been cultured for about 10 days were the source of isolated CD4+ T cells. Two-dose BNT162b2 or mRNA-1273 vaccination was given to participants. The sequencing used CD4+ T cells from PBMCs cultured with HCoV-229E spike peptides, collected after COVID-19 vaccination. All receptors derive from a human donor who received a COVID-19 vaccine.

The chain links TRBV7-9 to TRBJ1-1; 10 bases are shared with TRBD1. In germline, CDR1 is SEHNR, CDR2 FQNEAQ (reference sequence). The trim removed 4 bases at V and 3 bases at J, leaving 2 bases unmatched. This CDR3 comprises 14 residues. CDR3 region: CASSWTGGDTEAFF. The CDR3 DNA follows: TGTGCCAGCAGCTGGACAGGGGGTGACACTGAAGCTTTCTTT. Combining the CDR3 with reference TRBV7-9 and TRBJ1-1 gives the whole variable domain DTGVSQNPRHKITKRGQNVTFRCDPISEHNRLYWYRQTLGQGPEFLTYFQNEAQLEKSRLLSDRFSAERPKGSFSTLEIQRTEQGDSAMYLCASSWTGGDTEAFFGQGTRLTVV.

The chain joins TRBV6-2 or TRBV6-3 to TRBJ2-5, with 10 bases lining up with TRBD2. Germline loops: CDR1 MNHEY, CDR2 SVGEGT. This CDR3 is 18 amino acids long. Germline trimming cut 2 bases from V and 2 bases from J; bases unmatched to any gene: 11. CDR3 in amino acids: CASSYRSGGAGRQETQYF. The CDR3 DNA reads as TGTGCCAGCAGTTACAGAAGCGGGGGGGCTGGAAGACAAGAGACCCAGTACTTC.